Following are 13 T cell receptor beta chains from one sample sequenced in a study of T-cell reconstitution after alpha-beta-depleted transplantation in children. Molecular barcoding with unique molecular identifiers was used for the TCRbeta library. TCRdb reprocessed the PCR reads via MiXCR and lists one record per CDR3 protein. Counted here are some 200,000 distinct CDR3 sequences, about 6% occurring once; the ten biggest clones make up under 5%. The source was PBMCs, collected before TCRalphabeta/CD19-depleted stem cell transplant. Receptors originate from a girl less than two years old with combined immunodeficiency, due to receive a stem cell transplant.

This clonotype showed up many times. Written as DNA, the CDR3 is TGTGCCCGGCAACAGGACAGGGGGCCAGCGAAGTCCCTCTGCGAGCAGTACTTC. As protein: CARQQDRGPAKSLCEQYF. V and J are TRBV9 and TRBJ2-7, with 11 nucleotides matching TRBD1. The length of the CDR3 is 18 residues. Germline loops: CDR1 SGDLS, CDR2 YYNGEE. With 10 bases clipped from V and 6 bases from J, the junction kept 24 bases outside the gene matches.

This clonotype was detected many times. The chain links TRBV29-1 to TRBJ2-5; D is possibly TRBD2 (5 bases). This CDR3 contains 11 residues. Per the germline V gene, CDR1 is SQVTM and CDR2 is ANQGSEA. V lost 5 bases to trimming and J lost 2 bases, with 6 bases between them. CDR3: CSVLAQETQYF. DNA for the CDR3: TGCAGCGTTCTAGCACAAGAGACCCAGTACTTC.

This clonotype was picked up many times. The chain carries TRBV19 and TRBJ2-7, with a possible D match to TRBD2 (5 bases). The CDR3 sequence is 15 residues long. The germline V and J ends were trimmed by 3 bases and 3 bases, with 15 bases remaining between them. The germline V gene has CDR1 LNHDA and CDR2 SQIVND (reference sequence). CDR3 sequence reads: CASSMSEAGGYEQYF. The DNA for the CDR3 is TGTGCCAGTAGTATGTCGGAGGCGGGCGGCTACGAGCAGTACTTC.

The chain combines TRBV7-6 with TRBJ2-7, with 11 bases lining up with TRBD2. V was pared by 5 bases and J by 1 base, with 13 bases of the junction left unmatched. CDR1 SGHVS and CDR2 FNYEAQ come from the germline V gene. CDR3 size: 18 residues. The CDR3 sequence is CASSPFGLLAGASYEQYF. The CDR3 nucleotides are TGTGCCAGCAGCCCCTTCGGTCTACTAGCGGGGGCTTCCTACGAGCAGTACTTC.

This clonotype was found many times. The chain uses TRBV28 and TRBJ2-7; maybe TRBD1 (6 bases). This CDR3 comprises 12 residues. The V gene lost 6 bases and the J gene lost 3 bases, with 9 bases spanning the gap. Germline assignment: CDR1 MDHEN and CDR2 SYDVKM. The CDR3 reads CASRLGGYEQYF. The DNA for the CDR3 is TGTGCCAGCAGGCTAGGGGGCTACGAGCAGTACTTC.

This clonotype was counted many times. The V and J genes are TRBV12-3 or TRBV12-4 and TRBJ1-1, with D tentatively TRBD1 (6 bases). The CDR3 is 15 amino acids. The V end was cut by 5 bases, the J end by 0 bases, with 13 bases between. CDR3 DNA: TGTGCCAGCAGTGAACAACAGGGTTTGAACACTGAAGCTTTCTTT. Residues: CASSEQQGLNTEAFF.

There are many counts of this clonotype. The V call is TRBV29-1, the J call TRBJ2-5, with D maybe TRBD2 (6 bases). The V end lost 3 bases, the J end lost 0 bases, and 8 bases lay between the germline ends. CDR3 length equals 13 residues. Germline CDR1 and CDR2: SQVTM and ANQGSEA. Here the CDR3 reads CSVEGLNQETQYF. The CDR3 nucleotides read TGCAGCGTTGAGGGACTTAACCAAGAGACCCAGTACTTC.

This clonotype was seen many times. The chain is built from TRBV5-5 and TRBJ2-7, with 7 positions matching TRBD1. The CDR3 has 15 amino acids. In germline, CDR1 is SGHKS, CDR2 YYEKEE (reference sequence). Trimming removed 4 bases from V and 3 bases from J; junction bases left unmatched: 10. CDR3 amino acids: CASSPSTGSDYEQYF. Here the CDR3 DNA reads TGTGCCAGCAGCCCGTCGACAGGGAGTGACTACGAGCAGTACTTC.

Ten or more counts support this clonotype. J is TRBJ2-1 and V is TRBV7-2, with D perhaps given as TRBD1 or TRBD2 (5 bases each). Trimming took 5 bases from V and 7 from J, leaving 15 bases between them. The CDR3 is made up of 14 amino acids. The V gene's germline CDR1 is SGHTA and CDR2 FQGNSA. The CDR3 loop is CASSRIGAENEQFF. The CDR3 region has the DNA TGTGCCAGCAGCCGCATCGGGGCCGAGAATGAGCAGTTCTTC.

This clonotype occurred many times. The chain combines TRBV5-1 with TRBJ2-1; 8 bases are a match to TRBD2. J gave up 5 bases and V 2 bases, and 3 bases lay outside the gene matches. The CDR3 is 14 amino acids. Germline CDR1 and CDR2: SGHRS and YFSETQ. The CDR3 sequence is CASSLSGSNNEQFF. In DNA form, the CDR3 reads TGCGCCAGCAGCTTAAGCGGGAGTAACAATGAGCAGTTCTTC. The full variable domain, in which reference TRBV5-1 and TRBJ2-1 provide the parts outside the CDR3, is KAGVTQTPRYLIKTRGQQVTLSCSPISGHRSVSWYQQTPGQGLQFLFEYFSETQRNKGNFPGRFSGRQFSNSRSEMNVSTLELGDSALYLCASSLSGSNNEQFFGPGTRLTVL.

In its sample, this clonotype was seen many times. V usage is TRBV24-1 and J usage is TRBJ2-1; 10 positions agree with TRBD2. CDR1 and CDR2 from the germline V gene are KGHDR and SFDVKD. The junction had 8 bases not matched to a gene; V was cut back by 4 bases and J by 6 bases. This CDR3 is 16 amino acids long. DNA for the CDR3: TGTGCCACCAGTGACGAGCGGGAGGGCATTCTCAATGAGCAGTTCTTC. It translates to CATSDEREGILNEQFF.

This clonotype was seen only a few times. The chain joins TRBV29-1 to TRBJ1-3; 8 nucleotides line up with TRBD1. V lost 6 bases, J lost 0 bases, and 4 bases stayed unmatched. Germline loops: CDR1 SQVTM, CDR2 ANQGSEA. This CDR3 is built from 14 residues. The CDR3 loop reads CSVMDRVSGNTIYF. The CDR3 nucleotides are TGCAGCGTGATGGACAGGGTCTCTGGAAACACCATATATTTT.

This clonotype appeared many times. The CDR3: CASSLGVSTDTQYF. The CDR3 DNA follows: TGTGCCAGCAGCTTAGGCGTTAGCACAGATACGCAGTATTTT. V gene TRBV7-2 combines with J gene TRBJ2-3; no reliable D call. The V end lost 1 base, the J end lost 0 bases, and 5 bases lay between the germline ends. Germline CDR1 reads SGHTA; CDR2 reads FQGNSA. The CDR3 is 14 residues long.